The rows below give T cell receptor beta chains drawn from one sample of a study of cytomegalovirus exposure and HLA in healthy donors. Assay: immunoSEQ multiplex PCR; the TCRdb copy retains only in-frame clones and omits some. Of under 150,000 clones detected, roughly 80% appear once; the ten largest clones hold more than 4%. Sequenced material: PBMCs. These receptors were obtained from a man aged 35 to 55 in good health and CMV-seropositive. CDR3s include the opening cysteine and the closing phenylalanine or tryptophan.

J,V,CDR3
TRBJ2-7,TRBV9,CASSSSGNSYEQYF
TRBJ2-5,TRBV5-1,CASSLGQLQETQYF
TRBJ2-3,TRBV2,CASSLAGKTSTDTQYF
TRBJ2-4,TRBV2,CASSPDRGVAKNIQYF
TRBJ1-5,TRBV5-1,CASSPGTGPIGNQPQHF
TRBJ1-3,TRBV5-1,CASSPHYSGNTIYF
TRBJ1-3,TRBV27,CASSSGQGASGNTIYF
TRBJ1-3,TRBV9,CASSVGWGTGVNTIYF
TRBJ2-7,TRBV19,CASSRGLAGGGAYEQYF
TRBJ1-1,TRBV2,CASSGRGGTEAFF
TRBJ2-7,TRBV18,CASTAGPQGIHEQYF
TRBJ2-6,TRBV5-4,CASSFGGRAGGANVLTF
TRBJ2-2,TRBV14,CASSQADFGGELFF
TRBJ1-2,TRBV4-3,CASSQVPSNYGYTF
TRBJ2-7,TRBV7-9,CASSPGGTGVTYEQYF
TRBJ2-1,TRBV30,CAWSPRGSSYNEQFF
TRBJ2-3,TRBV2,CASSEWRGGLLDTQYF